The sequence of this TCR beta chain was determined in a study of blood T cell repertoires in COVID-19. Across the study: The study drew acute and convalescent COVID-19 samples from the United States, Italy and Spain. Sample material is recorded as cDNA or gDNA derived from T cells, B-cell-depleted T cells, or PBMCs.

Germline V lookup: CDR1 SGHTA, CDR2 FQGNSA. This CDR3 has 15 residues. Trimming took 5 bases from V and 4 from J; bases not matched to a gene: 9. Original methodology: Counts of nucleated cells, estimated from reference gene primer amplification, were obtained. TCRdb keeps only in-frame clones here, not all; method: immunoSEQ multiplex PCR. That table is the source of V, J and clone size, and D and trimming were worked out from the DNA. The sample shows 150,000 to 190,000 clones, about 88% of them seen only once. The TCR sequence derives from a woman between 65 and 79 years old with acute or convalescent COVID-19. The V and J genes are TRBV7-2 and TRBJ2-5; 8 bases are a match to TRBD2. Sequencing used peripheral blood. In DNA, the CDR3 is TGTGCCAGCAGCCCGCTGGCGGGGGGTAGAGAGACCCAGTACTTC. This codes for CASSPLAGGRETQYF.